The source of this T cell receptor beta chain is a study of blood T cell repertoires in COVID-19. Study overall: The United States, Italy and Spain were the sources of the acute and convalescent COVID-19 samples.

Two negative PCRs, clearance, or symptom resolution characterized the recovered Cohort 3 donors. Germline V CDR1 and CDR2: MRHNA, SNTAGT. Trimming cost V 4 bases and J 14 bases; bases outside gene matches: 9. The CDR3 length is 12 residues. This table comes from immunoSEQ multiplex PCR, and its TCRdb copy is limited to in-frame clones, with some not included. Among fewer than 400,000 clones listed, about 91% were seen once. This receptor was obtained from a woman aged 18-29 years who had recovered from COVID-19. Sequencing used PBMCs or T cells enriched from blood (not recorded which). The chain recombines TRBV6-4 with TRBJ2-3; 7 bases line up with TRBD1. The CDR3 reads CASSGNRGSGYF. CDR3 sequence (DNA): TGTGCCAGCAGTGGCAACAGGGGTTCGGGGTATTTT.